The next 32 T cell receptor beta chains were all read from a single sample in a study of blood T cell repertoires in COVID-19. Profiling relied on immunoSEQ multiplex PCR, and the TCRdb table lists in-frame clones only, not all of them. The repertoire holds roughly 230,000 clones, with over 75% as singletons. Sequencing was done on a sample of PBMCs or T cells enriched from blood (not recorded which). Every receptor here comes from a man aged 25 to 40 in a cohort exposed to, infected with or recovered from COVID-19 (not recorded which).

The chain uses TRBV12-3 or TRBV12-4 and TRBJ1-4; TRBD1 matches 10 bases. CDR3 length: 13 residues. Trimming removed 6 bases from V and 8 bases from J; junction bases left unmatched: 3. The CDR3 protein is CASSTGQGEKLFF. For the CDR3, the DNA is TGTGCCAGCAGCACGGGACAGGGGGAAAAACTGTTTTTT.

This clone was detected once. This CDR3 is CASSFGQGRYTGELFF. For the CDR3, the DNA is TGTGCCAGTAGTTTCGGACAGGGGCGGTACACCGGGGAGCTGTTTTTT. The chain uses TRBV19 and TRBJ2-2; 9 bases are shared with TRBD1. The CDR3 spans 16 residues. The germline CDR1 and CDR2 sequences are LNHDA and SQIVND (reference sequence). After removal of 5 bases from V and 3 bases from J, the junction contained 7 bases not matched to a gene.

On this clone itself: The same CDR3 arises from other DNA sequences in this sample as well. V gene TRBV7-2 combines with J gene TRBJ1-6; D might be TRBD1 (5 bases). The CDR3 extends over 14 amino acids. V was cut by 2 bases and J by 4 bases, with 6 bases left in between. The germline V gene has CDR1 SGHTA and CDR2 FQGNSA. The CDR3 loop is CASSLQGYNSPLHF. The CDR3 region has the DNA TGTGCCAGCAGCTTACAGGGATATAATTCACCCCTCCACTTT.

The chain employs TRBV18 and TRBJ2-1; tentatively, D is TRBD1 (5 bases). The CDR3 sequence is 16 residues long. Germline V gene data show CDR1 as KGHSH and CDR2 as LQKENI. Trimming removed 1 base at V and 6 bases at J, with 16 bases between. The CDR3 DNA reads TGTGCCAGCTCACCACAGGGCAGGGTAGCTACCAATGAGCAGTTCTTC. Translating it yields CASSPQGRVATNEQFF.

Comment on this clone: Other DNA sequences in this sample translate to the same CDR3. The chain is built from TRBV12-3 or TRBV12-4 and TRBJ1-1; D is unclear. This CDR3 region has 12 residues. The ends were cut back, 3 bases at V and 0 bases at J, with 2 bases in the middle. CDR3 in amino acids: CASSFMNTEAFF. CDR3 coding DNA: TGTGCCAGCAGTTTTATGAACACTGAAGCTTTCTTT.

The gene calls are TRBV18 and TRBJ1-4; a possible D gene is TRBD1 (5 bases). The CDR3 has 16 residues. The ends were cut back, 3 bases at V and 8 bases at J, with 19 bases in the middle. CDR1 is KGHSH and CDR2 is LQKENI in the germline V gene. As DNA, the CDR3 is TGTGCCAGCTCACCTACAAGGACATCGGTTACGGAAAAACTGTTTTTT. Translating it yields CASSPTRTSVTEKLFF. The variable domain in full, completed from reference TRBV18 and TRBJ1-4, reads NAGVMQNPRHLVRRRGQEARLRCSPMKGHSHVYWYRQLPEEGLKFMVYLQKENIIDESGMPKERFSAEFPKEGPSILRIQQVVRGDSAAYFCASSPTRTSVTEKLFFGSGTQLSVL.

The genes are TRBV23-1 and TRBJ2-3; weak D call: TRBD1 (5 bases). TRBV23-1 is classed as an ORF, of uncertain function. Trimming shortened V by 2 bases and J by 4 bases, and 10 bases separated the two germline ends. The CDR3 is made up of 14 amino acids. The CDR3 coding sequence is TGCGCCAGCAGTCAAATGGGGCGCGCAGATACGCAGTATTTT. This encodes CASSQMGRADTQYF.

The chain is built from TRBV27 and TRBJ1-3, with 7 bases matching TRBD1. CDR1 and CDR2 from the germline V gene are MNHEY and SMNVEV (reference sequence). This CDR3 spans 14 amino acids. V was pared by 5 bases and J by 4 bases, with 5 bases of the junction left unmatched. CDR3 bases: TGTGCCAGCAGTCCCGGGACAGTCGGAAACACCATATATTTT. Its translation is CASSPGTVGNTIYF.

The chain couples TRBV19 to TRBJ2-3; 9 nucleotides line up with TRBD1. V was pared by 6 bases and J by 0 bases, with 16 bases of the junction left unmatched. CDR1 is LNHDA and CDR2 is SQIVND in the germline V gene (reference sequence). This CDR3 is built from 19 residues. CDR3 sequence reads: CASSLTGTGFLVSTDTQYF. The CDR3 DNA reads as TGTGCCAGTAGCCTCACCGGGACAGGGTTTTTAGTTAGCACAGATACGCAGTATTTT.

V and J are TRBV27 and TRBJ2-1, with unresolved D. V was shortened by 1 base and J by 0 bases, with 10 bases between the two germline ends. The CDR3 is 16 residues long. Germline assignment: CDR1 MNHEY and CDR2 SMNVEV (reference sequence). The CDR3 coding sequence is TGTGCCAGCAGTTTATTTGCCTCGAGCTCCTACAATGAGCAGTTCTTC. Translated, it gives CASSLFASSSYNEQFF.

This chain joins TRBV24-1 and TRBJ1-2, with D perhaps matching TRBD1 (5 bases). Trimming stripped 4 bases from V and 5 bases from J, with 7 bases between. The CDR3 loop spans 12 amino acids. CDR1 and CDR2 (germline): KGHDR, SFDVKD. The CDR3 sequence: CATSEAGYGYTF. The CDR3 DNA reads as TGTGCCACCAGTGAAGCAGGGTATGGCTACACCTTC.

This clone was seen a handful of times. The chain couples TRBV3-1 (or the pseudogene TRBV3-2) to TRBJ2-7; perhaps TRBD2 as D (5 bases). The germline gives CDR1 LGHDT, CDR2 YNNKEL (reference sequence). The CDR3 consists of 17 residues. Trimming pared 1 base from V and 0 bases from J, leaving 16 bases between. The CDR3 DNA reads as TGTGCCAGCAGCCAAGTAGCTCCGGGCCGGGGCTCCTACGAGCAGTACTTC. It codes for CASSQVAPGRGSYEQYF.

The DNA of the CDR3 is TGTGCCAGCAGTTACTCGTCTGGGCCCGGGGAGCTGTTTTTT. Translated: CASSYSSGPGELFF. The J gene is TRBJ2-2, the V gene TRBV6-5; D ambiguous. Looked up from germline, CDR1 is MNHEY and CDR2 is SVGAGI. V dropped 0 bases and J dropped 6 bases, with 8 bases sitting between them. This CDR3 region has 14 residues.

The chain employs TRBV27 and TRBJ1-1; D is unresolved. CDR3 size: 14 residues. Per germline, CDR1 MNHEY and CDR2 SMNVEV (reference sequence). Trimming shortened V by 3 bases and J by 1 base, and 9 bases separated the two germline ends. The CDR3 protein is CASSFMASNTEAFF. The CDR3 DNA reads TGTGCCAGCAGTTTTATGGCTTCGAACACTGAAGCTTTCTTT.

The chain has TRBV3-1 (or the pseudogene TRBV3-2) and TRBJ2-7; possible D gene TRBD1, 6 bases. CDR1 is LGHDT and CDR2 is YNNKEL in the germline V gene (reference sequence). Between the trimmed V and J ends, which lost 5 bases and 11 bases, there was a span of 16 bases. The CDR3 extends over 12 amino acids. The CDR3 DNA reads as TGTGCCAGCAGCGACCTCCGGGACATCGAGTACTTC. It yields the protein CASSDLRDIEYF.

In this sample, this clone turned up a few times. The rearrangement joins TRBV5-1 to TRBJ2-2, with 9 bases aligning to TRBD2. This CDR3 is 16 amino acids long. With 0 bases clipped from V and 2 bases from J, the junction kept 2 bases outside the gene matches. The germline gives CDR1 SGHRS, CDR2 YFSETQ. CDR3 residues: CASSLALAGNTGELFF. The CDR3 nucleotides read TGCGCCAGCAGCTTGGCGCTAGCGGGAAACACCGGGGAGCTGTTTTTT.

This clone was found many times. The J gene is TRBJ1-3, the V gene TRBV5-1; D gene unclear. Per the germline V gene, CDR1 is SGHRS and CDR2 is YFSETQ. CDR3 size: 17 residues. Trimming took 4 bases from V and 0 from J, leaving 17 bases between them. The CDR3 loop is CASSPGSFLNSGNTIYF. The CDR3 nucleotides read TGCGCCAGCAGCCCGGGGAGTTTTCTCAACTCTGGAAACACCATATATTTT.

The chain couples TRBV6-5 to TRBJ1-1, with 7 bases identical to TRBD1. Germline V gene sequence: CDR1 MNHEY, CDR2 SVGAGI. V dropped 8 bases and J dropped 1; count of bases not matched to a gene: 7. CDR3 size: 14 residues. In DNA form, the CDR3 reads TGTGCCAGCGACCACAGGGGAAAGAACACTGAAGCTTTCTTT. This gives the protein CASDHRGKNTEAFF.

The rearrangement links TRBV4-3 to TRBJ1-2; maybe TRBD1 (5 bases). Between the trimmed V and J ends, which lost 1 base and 3 bases, there was a span of 12 bases. The germline V gene encodes CDR1 LGHNA and CDR2 YSLEER. There are 15 residues in the CDR3. As DNA, the CDR3 is TGCGCCAGCAGCCAAGGCCTAAGGGGATACTATGGCTACACCTTC. Protein: CASSQGLRGYYGYTF.

This sequence joins TRBV7-3 and TRBJ2-3; 9 nucleotides agree with TRBD2. With 5 bases clipped from V and 6 bases from J, the junction kept 6 bases outside the gene matches. Germline V gives CDR1 SGHTA, CDR2 FQGTGA. The CDR3 sequence is 14 residues long. CDR3 in amino acids: CASSQGLAADTQYF. As DNA, the CDR3 is TGTGCCAGCAGCCAGGGACTAGCAGCGGATACGCAGTATTTT. Combining the CDR3 with reference TRBV7-3 and TRBJ2-3 gives the whole variable domain GAGVSQTPSNKVTEKGKYVELRCDPISGHTALYWYRQSLGQGPEFLIYFQGTGAADDSGLPNDRFFAVRPEGSVSTLKIQRTERGDSAVYLCASSQGLAADTQYFGPGTRLTVL.

V usage is TRBV19 and J usage is TRBJ2-5; tentatively, D is TRBD2 (6 bases). The CDR3 totals 13 residues. Between the trimmed V and J ends, which lost 6 bases and 7 bases, there was a span of 15 bases. Germline V gene data show CDR1 as LNHDA and CDR2 as SQIVND (reference sequence). The CDR3 DNA reads TGTGCCAGTAGGTTGGGACTCTACGGGACCCAGTACTTC. Translation gives CASRLGLYGTQYF.

In its sample, this clone was seen a few times. The rearrangement links TRBV5-6 to TRBJ1-5; D remains unclear. Germline CDR1 reads SGHDT; CDR2 reads YYEEEE. V lost 0 bases and J lost 8, with 15 bases in between. The CDR3 spans 15 residues. CDR3 in amino acids: CASSLAAVRGKPQHF. CDR3 DNA: TGTGCCAGCAGCTTGGCGGCCGTTCGGGGTAAGCCCCAGCATTTT.

This chain uses TRBV7-3 with TRBJ1-1; D not resolved. V shed 3 bases and J shed 1 base, with 6 bases lying between them. The CDR3 is made up of 13 amino acids. Germline V lookup: CDR1 SGHTA, CDR2 FQGTGA. The DNA for the CDR3 is TGTGCCAGCAGCTTCGAGGCGAACACTGAAGCTTTCTTT. The encoded protein is CASSFEANTEAFF.

This clone was recorded only once. The chain employs TRBV28 and TRBJ1-5; tentatively, D is TRBD1 (5 bases). CDR1 and CDR2 (germline): MDHEN, SYDVKM. The CDR3 has 13 residues. V lost 1 base and J lost 4, with 5 bases in between. CDR3 DNA sequence: TGTGCCAGCAGTTTATACAGGAATCAGCCCCAGCATTTT. Encoded protein: CASSLYRNQPQHF.

The rearrangement joins TRBV20-1 to TRBJ2-1; no clear D. CDR3 length equals 11 residues. Deletions cut 6 bases from V and 5 bases from J, with 8 bases between. Germline V gives CDR1 DFQATT, CDR2 SNEGSKA (reference sequence). CDR3 protein: CSAPPHNEQFF. CDR3 nucleotide sequence: TGCAGTGCCCCTCCCCACAATGAGCAGTTCTTC.

The chain links TRBV6-5 to TRBJ2-1, with TRBD1 as a possible D gene (5 bases). Germline CDR1 is MNHEY and CDR2 is SVGAGI. Trimming stripped 1 base from V and 5 bases from J, with 15 bases between. The CDR3 is made up of 16 amino acids. The CDR3: CASSYLSGRMDNEQFF. The CDR3, as DNA: TGTGCCAGCAGTTACTTATCAGGGCGCATGGACAATGAGCAGTTCTTC.

The genes are TRBV3-1 (or the pseudogene TRBV3-2) and TRBJ2-3; 8 bases line up with TRBD2. V lost 2 bases, J lost 3 bases, and 13 bases stayed unmatched. The CDR3 consists of 18 residues. Germline V gives CDR1 LGHDT, CDR2 YNNKEL (reference sequence). The CDR3 sequence: CASSQRNLLAAGTDTQYF. For the CDR3, the DNA is TGTGCCAGCAGCCAAAGGAACTTACTAGCGGCGGGGACAGATACGCAGTATTTT.

The J gene is TRBJ2-1, the V gene TRBV5-8; TRBD2 matches 7 bases. The CDR3 totals 17 residues. V shed 0 bases, J shed 2 bases, and the junction held 8 bases outside the gene matches. Germline CDR1 reads SGHTS; CDR2 reads YDEGEE. The CDR3 DNA reads TGTGCCAGCAGCTTGGAGAGACTTGCGGGAGCCTACAATGAGCAGTTCTTC. As protein: CASSLERLAGAYNEQFF.

This chain links TRBV25-1 with TRBJ1-4; 8 nucleotides line up with TRBD1. CDR1 and CDR2 from the germline V gene are MGHDK and SYGVNS. V was pared by 5 bases and J by 5 bases, with 7 bases of the junction left unmatched. This CDR3 has 15 amino acids. This chain's CDR3 is CASSPGQVKNEKLFF. DNA of the CDR3: TGTGCCAGCAGTCCGGGACAGGTTAAAAATGAAAAACTGTTTTTT.

V is TRBV5-6 and J is TRBJ2-1; TRBD1 matches at 7 bases. This CDR3 is 16 amino acids long. Germline V gene data show CDR1 as SGHDT and CDR2 as YYEEEE. The V and J ends lost 5 bases and 6 bases, in that order; junction bases with no gene match: 14. CDR3 DNA sequence: TGTGCCAGCAGGCCGGAGTCTACAGGGGTTGTCAATGAGCAGTTCTTC. Amino acids: CASRPESTGVVNEQFF. Drawing the rest from reference TRBV5-6 and TRBJ2-1, the complete variable domain is DAGVTQSPTHLIKTRGQQVTLRCSPKSGHDTVSWYQQALGQGPQFIFQYYEEEERQRGNFPDRFSGHQFPNYSSELNVNALLLGDSALYLCASRPESTGVVNEQFFGPGTRLTVL.

The chain combines TRBV29-1 with TRBJ1-1; D remains ambiguous. This CDR3 region has 11 residues. Germline CDR1 is SQVTM and CDR2 is ANQGSEA. V lost 4 bases to trimming and J lost 6 bases, with 9 bases between them. The CDR3 DNA follows: TGCAGCGTTGTGCACAGCCCTGAAGCTTTCTTT. This codes for CSVVHSPEAFF.

V gene TRBV27 combines with J gene TRBJ2-2; 8 bases map to TRBD2. Germline V gene data show CDR1 as MNHEY and CDR2 as SMNVEV (reference sequence). The CDR3 is 16 residues long. The V and J ends lost 6 bases and 4 bases, in that order; junction bases with no gene match: 10. The DNA of the CDR3 is TGTGCCAGCAGCCCGAAAACTAGCGGAGGCACCGGGGAGCTGTTTTTT. It codes for CASSPKTSGGTGELFF.